Below, 4 T cell receptor beta chains from the same sample are listed, as sequenced in a study of blood T cell repertoires in COVID-19. Sequencing was performed with immunoSEQ multiplex PCR; in TCRdb, only in-frame clones are kept and a portion is missing. This sample has around 29,000 clones, with approximately 67% found just once. What was sequenced was peripheral blood. The receptors were sampled from a human donor in a cohort sampled during active COVID-19.

The rearrangement uses TRBV6-6 and TRBJ2-1, with a possible D match to TRBD2 (5 bases). This CDR3 spans 12 amino acids. Germline CDR1 is MNHNY and CDR2 is SVGAGI (reference sequence). With 2 bases removed from V and 7 bases from J, the gap between germline ends came to 6 bases. The CDR3 bases are TGTGCCAGCAGTTACGAGGGAAATGAGCAGTTCTTC. This encodes CASSYEGNEQFF.

This clone was recorded a few times. This sequence joins TRBV19 and TRBJ1-1; a possible D gene is TRBD1 (5 bases). Germline V gene lookup returns CDR1 LNHDA and CDR2 SQIVND (reference sequence). V gave up 9 bases and J gave up 1 base, with 6 bases separating them. CDR3 length equals 11 residues. The CDR3 DNA sequence: TGTGCCAGCGGGGGGAACACTGAAGCTTTCTTT. It specifies CASGGNTEAFF.

The V and J genes are TRBV28 and TRBJ2-7; 12 bases are a match to TRBD2. Germline V CDR1 and CDR2: MDHEN, SYDVKM. V shed 8 bases, J shed 5 bases, and the junction held 10 bases outside the gene matches. This CDR3 region has 15 residues. The CDR3 DNA follows: TGTGCCAGCCTCCGGCTAGCGGGAGGGCCACACGAGCAGTACTTC. Translated, it gives CASLRLAGGPHEQYF.

This chain uses TRBV3-1 (or the pseudogene TRBV3-2) with TRBJ2-1; D not certain. This CDR3 comprises 16 residues. Germline loops: CDR1 LGHDT, CDR2 YNNKEL (reference sequence). Deletions cut 2 bases from V and 0 bases from J, with 11 bases between. Here the CDR3 reads CASSQLKSSSYNEQFF. The CDR3 DNA reads TGTGCCAGCAGCCAACTTAAATCTAGCTCCTACAATGAGCAGTTCTTC.